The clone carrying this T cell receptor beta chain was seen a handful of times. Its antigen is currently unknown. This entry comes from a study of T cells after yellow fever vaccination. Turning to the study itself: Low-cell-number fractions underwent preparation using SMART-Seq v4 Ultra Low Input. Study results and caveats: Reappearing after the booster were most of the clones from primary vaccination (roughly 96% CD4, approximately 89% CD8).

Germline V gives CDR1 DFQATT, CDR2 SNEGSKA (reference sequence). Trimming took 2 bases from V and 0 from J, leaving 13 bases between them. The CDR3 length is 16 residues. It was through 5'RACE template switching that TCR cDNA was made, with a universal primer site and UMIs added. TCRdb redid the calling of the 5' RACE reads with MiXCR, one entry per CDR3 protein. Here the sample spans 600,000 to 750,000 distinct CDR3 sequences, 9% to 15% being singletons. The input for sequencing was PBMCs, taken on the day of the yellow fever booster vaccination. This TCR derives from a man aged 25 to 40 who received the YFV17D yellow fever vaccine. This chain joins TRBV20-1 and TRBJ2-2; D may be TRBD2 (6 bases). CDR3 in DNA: TGCAGTGCTAGACCGGCCGCGGGAACGAACACCGGGGAGCTGTTTTTT. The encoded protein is CSARPAAGTNTGELFF.